The rows below give T cell receptor beta chains drawn from one sample of a study of OX40 agonist ivuxolimab in advanced cancers. Assay used: immunoSEQ multiplex PCR; TCRdb lists only in-frame clones, some missing. The repertoire holds fewer than 50,000 clones, with roughly 77% as singletons. This specimen was CD4+ or CD8+ T cells sorted from blood, taken in a trial of the OX40 agonist ivuxolimab. The receptors originated from an adult with an advanced solid tumor such as melanoma, head and neck, liver or kidney cancer. Each CDR3 is given with its conserved first and last residue. A D gene is named only where the DNA matches it firmly. Some rows have no size entry. The others give once, few or many, or a class for an expanded clone.

TRBV5-1	.	.	TRBJ1-1	TGCGCCAGCAGCACGGAAGACAGTACCACTGAAGCTTTCTTT	CASSTEDSTTEAFF
TRBV19	.	.	TRBJ1-5	TGTGCCAGTACCACGGACAGTCAGGGCGGTCAGCCCCAGCATTTT	CASTTDSQGGQPQHF
TRBV5-4	.	.	TRBJ2-5	TGTGCCAGCAGCTTGCGGAGGGGACAAGAGACCCAGTACTTC	CASSLRRGQETQYF
TRBV5-6	.	few	TRBJ2-2	TGTGCCAGCAGCTTGCGGCAGGACCTCCACACCGGGGAGCTGTTTTTT	CASSLRQDLHTGELFF
TRBV29-1	TRBD1	.	TRBJ1-4	TGCAGCGCGCGAACCGGGACAGGGGATGCAACTAATGAAAAACTGTTTTTT	CSARTGTGDATNEKLFF
TRBV5-5	.	.	TRBJ1-5	TGTGCCAGCAGCTACAGATACTCTCTGCTAAATCAGCCCCAGCATTTT	CASSYRYSLLNQPQHF
TRBV7-6	.	.	TRBJ2-3	TGTGCCAGCAGCTTAGGGGAGAACACAGATACGCAGTATTTT	CASSLGENTDTQYF
TRBV19	.	.	TRBJ1-5	TGTGCCAGTAGTACCGGATGGACAGACAGCAATCAGCCCCAGCATTTT	CASSTGWTDSNQPQHF
TRBV30	TRBD1	.	TRBJ2-6	TGTGCCTGGAGTGTCCAGATTAACAGGGGAGCCAACGTCCTGACTTTC	CAWSVQINRGANVLTF
TRBV5-1	TRBD1	.	TRBJ2-5	TGCGCCAGCGCGTTATCCGGGACAGGGAGAGAGACCCAGTACTTC	CASALSGTGRETQYF
TRBV29-1	.	.	TRBJ2-5	TGCAGCGTCGACCGGGACTTTCAAGAGACCCAGTACTTC	CSVDRDFQETQYF
TRBV7-2	TRBD2	.	TRBJ2-7	TGTGCCAGCAGCTTAGCCGGGGGGTCCTACGAGCAGTACTTC	CASSLAGGSYEQYF
TRBV5-1	.	.	TRBJ2-7	TGCGCCAGCAGCTTAACAGGGAACGGCTACGAGCAGTACTTC	CASSLTGNGYEQYF
TRBV18	.	.	TRBJ2-7	TGTGCCAGCTCACCACCGTGGGGATCTCAGTACTTC	CASSPPWGSQYF
TRBV5-6	.	.	TRBJ1-1	TGTGCCAGCAGCTTGACAGATGAAGCTTTCTTT	CASSLTDEAFF
TRBV5-4	.	few	TRBJ2-1	TGTGCCAGCAGCTGGGGGGCTAAGGGCGTTGAGCAGTTCTTC	CASSWGAKGVEQFF
TRBV29-1	TRBD1	.	TRBJ2-1	TGCAGCGGGGGACAGGGCTACAATGAGCAGTTCTTC	CSGGQGYNEQFF
TRBV7-9	.	.	TRBJ1-1	TGTGCCAGCAGCTTTGGGACGCTTTACACTGAAGCTTTCTTT	CASSFGTLYTEAFF
TRBV30	.	.	TRBJ2-7	TGTGCCTGGACCGACAGCTACGAGCAGTACTTC	CAWTDSYEQYF
TRBV18	.	.	TRBJ1-1	TGTTGTGGAGGGCCGGCTGAAGCTTTCTTT	CCGGPAEAFF
TRBV5-6	TRBD2	.	TRBJ2-5	TGTGCCAGCAGCTCACCCACTAGCGGCCAAGAGACCCAGTACTTC	CASSSPTSGQETQYF
TRBV2	.	.	TRBJ2-3	TGTGCCAGCAGTCGGGGGAGCCGCACAGATACGCAGTATTTT	CASSRGSRTDTQYF
TRBV2	.	.	TRBJ1-2	TGTGCCAGCAGCCCCCGGACAGATGTCAACTATGGCTACACCTTC	CASSPRTDVNYGYTF
TRBV5-6	.	.	TRBJ1-1	TGTGCCAGCAGCTTGTACGCACAGGCGGTGAACACTGAAGCTTTCTTT	CASSLYAQAVNTEAFF
TRBV2	.	.	TRBJ1-2	TGTGCCAGCAGGGAAACAGTCGCGTACACCTTC	CASRETVAYTF
TRBV15	.	.	TRBJ2-2	TGTGCCACCAGCAGAGCAGGGTACGGGGAGCTGTTTTTT	CATSRAGYGELFF
TRBV7-9	.	.	TRBJ1-1	TGTGCCAGCAGCTTTCTCCCGAACACTGAAGCTTTCTTT	CASSFLPNTEAFF
TRBV5-1	TRBD1	.	TRBJ2-7	TGCGCCAGCAGCCCCGGACAGGGGGGTAATCGGCAGTACTTC	CASSPGQGGNRQYF
TRBV5-1	TRBD2	.	TRBJ2-7	TGCGCCAGCAGCTTGAGGGCAGGAGGGCCAGCGGGAGGCAGCGAGCAGTACTTC	CASSLRAGGPAGGSEQYF
TRBV7-2	.	.	TRBJ1-1	TGTGCCAGCAGCTTCTACTCCGGGACCATGAACACTGAAGCTTTCTTT	CASSFYSGTMNTEAFF
TRBV5-1	.	.	TRBJ1-1	TGCGCCAGCAGCCCGAATGGCTGGACCTTAAACACTGAAGCTTTCTTT	CASSPNGWTLNTEAFF
TRBV7-2	.	once	TRBJ1-4	TGTGCCAGCAGCTTATCCGGGCAGGGCTGGGAAAAACTGTTTTTT	CASSLSGQGWEKLFF
TRBV29-1	.	.	TRBJ1-1	TGCAGCGTTGGCCCCCCGCAGAACACTGAAGCTTTCTTT	CSVGPPQNTEAFF
TRBV7-9	.	.	TRBJ2-2	TGTGCCAGCAGCCTGTTCACCGGGGAGCTGTTTTTT	CASSLFTGELFF
TRBV6-4	.	once	TRBJ1-1	TGTGCCAGCAGTGAGCGGCTAGGGGCTGAAGCTTTCTTT	CASSERLGAEAFF
TRBV15	TRBD1	.	TRBJ1-2	TGTGCCACCAGCTGGGACAGGGCCAACTATGGCTACACCTTC	CATSWDRANYGYTF
TRBV19	.	.	TRBJ2-5	TGTGCCAGTAGTATCCAGGACAGATTCCAAGAGACCCAGTACTTC	CASSIQDRFQETQYF
TRBV15	.	.	TRBJ2-1	TGTGCCACCAGCAGCCGGGATAATGAGCAGTTCTTC	CATSSRDNEQFF
TRBV7-7	.	few	TRBJ2-5	TGTGCCAGCAGCTTAGCTCTTGGACAGTACCAAGAGACCCAGTACTTC	CASSLALGQYQETQYF
TRBV18	.	.	TRBJ2-1	TGTGCCAGCTCATTACAGGGCCCTTACAATGAGCAGTTCTTC	CASSLQGPYNEQFF
TRBV7-9	.	.	TRBJ1-2	TGTGCCAGCAGCGCGGGACTTCTACCTTACACCTTC	CASSAGLLPYTF
TRBV25-1	TRBD1	few	TRBJ2-1	TGTGCCAGCAGCTTGGGGACAGCCTCCTACAATGAGCAGTTCTTC	CASSLGTASYNEQFF
TRBV18	.	.	TRBJ1-6	TGTGCCAGCTCTAACAAGGGGAATTCACCCCTCCACTTT	CASSNKGNSPLHF
TRBV27	.	.	TRBJ2-5	TGTGCCAGCAGGCGCCAGGGTTGGGAGACCCAGTACTTC	CASRRQGWETQYF
TRBV7-3	.	.	TRBJ1-4	TGTGCCAGCAGCGCCGGGGTGGGTGAAAAACTGTTTTTT	CASSAGVGEKLFF
TRBV10-3	TRBD2	.	TRBJ2-5	TGTGCCATCAGTGAGTCTACGACTAGCGGGAGGGCCCCCCAGTACTTC	CAISESTTSGRAPQYF
TRBV10-3	TRBD2	.	TRBJ2-1	TGTGCCATCAGTGCCCCCAAGGCGGGAGTTTCCAATGAGCAGTTCTTC	CAISAPKAGVSNEQFF
TRBV6-6	TRBD1	.	TRBJ1-2	TGTGCCAGCAGTCCAAACAGGGGTTACTATGGCTACACCTTC	CASSPNRGYYGYTF
TRBV5-4	.	.	TRBJ2-5	TGTGCCAGCAGCTTGGAGGGTAAAGAGACCCAGTACTTC	CASSLEGKETQYF
TRBV5-1	TRBD2	.	TRBJ2-2	TGCGCCAGCAGCCTAATAGCGGGAGCGGACGGGGAGCTGTTTTTT	CASSLIAGADGELFF
TRBV27	.	.	TRBJ2-7	TGTGCCAGCAGTAAAACAGGGGAGGTTTTATCCTACGAGCAGTACTTC	CASSKTGEVLSYEQYF
TRBV11-3	.	.	TRBJ2-3	TGTGCCAGCAGCCCTCGGAGCCTAATTAGGGATACGCAGTATTTT	CASSPRSLIRDTQYF
TRBV2	TRBD2	.	TRBJ2-7	TGTGCCAGCAGTCCGACTAGCGGGAGGACCAGGGAGTACTTC	CASSPTSGRTREYF
TRBV5-4	TRBD1	.	TRBJ1-2	TGTGCCAGCAGCCCCTCCCTAGGGACAGGGGGCGACTATGGCTACACCTTC	CASSPSLGTGGDYGYTF
TRBV5-6	.	.	TRBJ2-5	TGTGCCAGCAGCCTGAGCCTAAGGAGGACCAAAGAGACCCAGTACTTC	CASSLSLRRTKETQYF
TRBV5-8	.	once	TRBJ1-3	TGTGCCAGCAGCTTAGAGCCTTTCTCTGGAAACACCATATATTTT	CASSLEPFSGNTIYF
TRBV7-2	.	.	TRBJ2-5	TGTGCCAGCAGCAAACGGACAGTTCAAGAGACCCAGTACTTC	CASSKRTVQETQYF
TRBV9	.	.	TRBJ2-1	TGTGCCAGCAGCGTAGGGACTACCCTCAATGAGCAGTTCTTC	CASSVGTTLNEQFF
TRBV18	TRBD1	once	TRBJ1-5	TGTGCCAGCTCACCACGAATCGGGACAGGGTTCGACCAGCCCCAGCATTTT	CASSPRIGTGFDQPQHF
TRBV10-3	.	.	TRBJ2-7	TGTGCCATCAGTGAGTCGTCACTCCGCTCCTACGAGCAGTACTTC	CAISESSLRSYEQYF